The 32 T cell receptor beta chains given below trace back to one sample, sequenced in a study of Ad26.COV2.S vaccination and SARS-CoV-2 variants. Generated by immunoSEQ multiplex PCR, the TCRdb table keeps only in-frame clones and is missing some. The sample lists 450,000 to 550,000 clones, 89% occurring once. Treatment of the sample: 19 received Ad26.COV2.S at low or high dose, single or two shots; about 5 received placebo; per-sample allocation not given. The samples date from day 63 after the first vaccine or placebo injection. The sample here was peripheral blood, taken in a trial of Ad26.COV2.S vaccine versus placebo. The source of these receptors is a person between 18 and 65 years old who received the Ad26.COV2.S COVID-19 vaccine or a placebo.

CDR3: CASLGDIYSNQPQHF. The CDR3 DNA reads TGTGCCAGCTTGGGTGACATCTACAGCAATCAGCCCCAGCATTTT. This sequence joins TRBV6-5 and TRBJ1-5, with no clear D. The V and J ends lost 8 bases and 1 base respectively, with 15 bases between them. CDR3 length equals 15 residues. Germline assignment: CDR1 MNHEY and CDR2 SVGAGI.

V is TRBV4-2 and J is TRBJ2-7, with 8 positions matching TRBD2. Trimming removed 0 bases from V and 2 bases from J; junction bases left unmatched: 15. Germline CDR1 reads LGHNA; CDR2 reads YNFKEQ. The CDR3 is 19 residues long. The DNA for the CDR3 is TGTGCCAGCAGCCAAGATCTAACTAGCGGAGACCGGGCCCCCTACGAGCAGTACGTC. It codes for CASSQDLTSGDRAPYEQYV.

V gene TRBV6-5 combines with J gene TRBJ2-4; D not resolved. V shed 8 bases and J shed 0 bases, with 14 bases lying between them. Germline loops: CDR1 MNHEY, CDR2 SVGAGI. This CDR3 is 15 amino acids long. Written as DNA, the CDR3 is TGTGCCAGCTCGGGTGCTGCGGTAGCCAAAAACATTCAGTACTTC. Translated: CASSGAAVAKNIQYF.

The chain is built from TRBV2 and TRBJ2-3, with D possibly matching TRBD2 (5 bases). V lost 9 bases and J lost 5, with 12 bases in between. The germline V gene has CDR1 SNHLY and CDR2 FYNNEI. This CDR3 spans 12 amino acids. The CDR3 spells CARGDSVDTQYF. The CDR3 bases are TGTGCCAGGGGAGATTCAGTAGATACGCAGTATTTT.

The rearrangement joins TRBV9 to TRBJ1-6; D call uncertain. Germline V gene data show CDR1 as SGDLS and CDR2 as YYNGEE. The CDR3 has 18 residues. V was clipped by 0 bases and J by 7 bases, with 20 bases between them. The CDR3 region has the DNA TGTGCCAGCAGCGTAGGGTCCCAGACTATACGACCCAATTCACCCCTCCACTTT. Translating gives CASSVGSQTIRPNSPLHF.

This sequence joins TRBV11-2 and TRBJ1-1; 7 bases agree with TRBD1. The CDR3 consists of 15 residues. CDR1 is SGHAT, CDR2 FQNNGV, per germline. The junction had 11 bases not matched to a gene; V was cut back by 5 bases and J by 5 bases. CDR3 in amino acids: CASSGSDRAGTEAFF. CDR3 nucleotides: TGTGCCAGCAGCGGATCTGACAGGGCAGGGACTGAAGCTTTCTTT. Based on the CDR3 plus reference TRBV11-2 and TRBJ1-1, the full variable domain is EAGVAQSPRYKIIEKRQSVAFWCNPISGHATLYWYQQILGQGPKLLIQFQNNGVVDDSQLPKDRFSAERLKGVDSTLKIQPAKLEDSAVYLCASSGSDRAGTEAFFGQGTRLTVV.

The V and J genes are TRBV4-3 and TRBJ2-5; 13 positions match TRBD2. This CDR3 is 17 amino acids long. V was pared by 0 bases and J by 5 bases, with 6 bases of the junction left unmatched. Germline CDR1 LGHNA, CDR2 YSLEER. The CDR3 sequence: CASSQDWTSGRRETQYF. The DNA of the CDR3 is TGCGCCAGCAGCCAAGATTGGACTAGCGGGAGAAGGGAGACCCAGTACTTC.

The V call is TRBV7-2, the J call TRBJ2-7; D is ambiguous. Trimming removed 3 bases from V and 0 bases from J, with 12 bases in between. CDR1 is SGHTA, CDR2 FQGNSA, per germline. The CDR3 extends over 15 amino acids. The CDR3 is CASSFSRRSSYEQYF. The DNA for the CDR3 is TGTGCCAGCAGCTTTTCGCGGCGGAGCTCCTACGAGCAGTACTTC.

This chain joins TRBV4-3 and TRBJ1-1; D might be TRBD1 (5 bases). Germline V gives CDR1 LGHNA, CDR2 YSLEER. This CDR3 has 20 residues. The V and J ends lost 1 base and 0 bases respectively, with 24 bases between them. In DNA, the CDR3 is TGCGCCAGCAGCCAAGGGTCCTCGTCAACCGATGACAGCTTGAACACTGAAGCTTTCTTT. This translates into CASSQGSSSTDDSLNTEAFF.

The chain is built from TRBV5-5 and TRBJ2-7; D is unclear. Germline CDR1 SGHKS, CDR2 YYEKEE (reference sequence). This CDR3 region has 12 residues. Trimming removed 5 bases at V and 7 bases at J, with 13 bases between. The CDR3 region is CASSLLGREQYF. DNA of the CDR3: TGTGCCAGCAGTCTGCTTGGAAGGGAGCAGTACTTC.

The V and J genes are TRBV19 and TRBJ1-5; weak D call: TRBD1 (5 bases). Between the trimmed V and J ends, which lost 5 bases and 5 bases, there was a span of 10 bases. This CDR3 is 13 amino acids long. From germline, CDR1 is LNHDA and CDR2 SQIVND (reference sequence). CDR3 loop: CASSSGADQPQHF. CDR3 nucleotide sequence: TGTGCCAGTAGTTCCGGGGCCGATCAGCCCCAGCATTTT.

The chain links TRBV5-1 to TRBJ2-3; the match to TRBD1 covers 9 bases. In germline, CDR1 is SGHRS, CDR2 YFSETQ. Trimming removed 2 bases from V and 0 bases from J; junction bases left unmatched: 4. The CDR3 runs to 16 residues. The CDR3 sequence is CASSLQGAASTDTQYF. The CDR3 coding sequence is TGCGCCAGCAGCTTACAGGGGGCTGCTAGCACAGATACGCAGTATTTT.

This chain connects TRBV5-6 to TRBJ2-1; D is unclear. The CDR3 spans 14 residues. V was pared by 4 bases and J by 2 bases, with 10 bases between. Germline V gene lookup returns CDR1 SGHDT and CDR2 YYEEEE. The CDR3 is CASSLLWTYNEQFF. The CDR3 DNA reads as TGTGCCAGCAGCCTACTTTGGACCTACAATGAGCAGTTCTTC.

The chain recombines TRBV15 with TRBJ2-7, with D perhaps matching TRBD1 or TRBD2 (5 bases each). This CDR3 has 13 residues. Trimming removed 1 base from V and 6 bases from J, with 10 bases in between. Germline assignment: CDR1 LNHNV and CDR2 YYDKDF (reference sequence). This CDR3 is CATSRGAGTEQYF. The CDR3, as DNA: TGTGCCACCAGCAGAGGGGCAGGGACCGAGCAGTACTTC.

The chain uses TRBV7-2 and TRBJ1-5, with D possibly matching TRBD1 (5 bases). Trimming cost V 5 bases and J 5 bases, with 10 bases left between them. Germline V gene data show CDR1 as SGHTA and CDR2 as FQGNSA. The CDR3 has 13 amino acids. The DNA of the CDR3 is TGTGCCAGCAGCCAACCGGGGGATCAGCCCCAGCATTTT. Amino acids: CASSQPGDQPQHF.

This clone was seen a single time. The CDR3 sequence: CASSHHYPLSTDTQYF. The CDR3 coding sequence is TGCGCCAGCAGCCACCACTACCCTTTGAGCACAGATACGCAGTATTTT. This chain links TRBV4-3 with TRBJ2-3, with D unclear. Germline lookup yields CDR1 LGHNA and CDR2 YSLEER. Trimming took off 3 bases at V and 0 bases at J, with 13 bases between the two ends. This CDR3 contains 16 residues.

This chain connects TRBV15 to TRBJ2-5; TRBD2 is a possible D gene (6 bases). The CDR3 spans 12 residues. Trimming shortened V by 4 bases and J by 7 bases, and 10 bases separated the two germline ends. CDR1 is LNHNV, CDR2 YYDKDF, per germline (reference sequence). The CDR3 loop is CATSTPGGTQYF. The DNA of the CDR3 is TGTGCCACCAGCACCCCCGGGGGGACCCAGTACTTC. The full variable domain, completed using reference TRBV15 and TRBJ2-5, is DAMVIQNPRYQVTQFGKPVTLSCSQTLNHNVMYWYQQKSSQAPKLLFHYYDKDFNNEADTPDNFQSRRPNTSFCFLDIRSPGLGDTAMYLCATSTPGGTQYFGPGTRLLVL.

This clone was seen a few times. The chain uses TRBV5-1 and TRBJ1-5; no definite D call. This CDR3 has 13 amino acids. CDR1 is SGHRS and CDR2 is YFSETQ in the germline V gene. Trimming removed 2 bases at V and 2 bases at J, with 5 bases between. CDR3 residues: CASSFGRNQPQHF. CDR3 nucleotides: TGCGCCAGCAGCTTTGGGCGCAATCAGCCCCAGCATTTT.

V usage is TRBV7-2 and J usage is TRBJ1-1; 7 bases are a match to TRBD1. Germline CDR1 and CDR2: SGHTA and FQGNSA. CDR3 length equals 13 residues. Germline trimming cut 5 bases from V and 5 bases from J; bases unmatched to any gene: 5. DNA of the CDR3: TGTGCCAGCAGCGTAAACAGGGGAACTGAAGCTTTCTTT. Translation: CASSVNRGTEAFF.

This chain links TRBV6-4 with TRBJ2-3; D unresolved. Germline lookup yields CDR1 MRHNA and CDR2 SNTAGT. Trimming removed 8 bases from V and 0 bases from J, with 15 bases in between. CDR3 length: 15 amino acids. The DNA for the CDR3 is TGTGCCAGCCGCCCTTCCAACTCTAGCACAGATACGCAGTATTTT. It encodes CASRPSNSSTDTQYF.

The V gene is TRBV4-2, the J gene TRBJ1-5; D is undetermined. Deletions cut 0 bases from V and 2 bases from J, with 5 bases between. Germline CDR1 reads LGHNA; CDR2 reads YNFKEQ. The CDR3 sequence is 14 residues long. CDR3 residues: CASSQDNRNQPQHF. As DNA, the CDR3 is TGTGCCAGCAGCCAAGATAACCGCAATCAGCCCCAGCATTTT.

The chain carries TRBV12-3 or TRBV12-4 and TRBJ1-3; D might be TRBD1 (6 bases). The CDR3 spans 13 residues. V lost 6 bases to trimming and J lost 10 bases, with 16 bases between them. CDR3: CASSTDSGGTIYF. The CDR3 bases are TGTGCCAGCAGCACGGACAGTGGAGGGACCATATATTTT.

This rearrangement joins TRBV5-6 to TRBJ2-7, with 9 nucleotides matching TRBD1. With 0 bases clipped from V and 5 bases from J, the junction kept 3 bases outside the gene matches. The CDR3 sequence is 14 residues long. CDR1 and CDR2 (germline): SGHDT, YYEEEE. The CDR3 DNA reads TGTGCCAGCAGCTTGGTGGACAGGGGTCACGAGCAGTACGTC. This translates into CASSLVDRGHEQYV.

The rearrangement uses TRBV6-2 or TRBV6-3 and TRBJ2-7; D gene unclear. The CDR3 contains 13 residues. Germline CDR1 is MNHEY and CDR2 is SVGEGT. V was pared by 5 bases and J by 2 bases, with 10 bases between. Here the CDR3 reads CASSLEPTYEQYF. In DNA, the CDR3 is TGTGCCAGCAGTCTCGAGCCTACCTACGAGCAGTACTTC.

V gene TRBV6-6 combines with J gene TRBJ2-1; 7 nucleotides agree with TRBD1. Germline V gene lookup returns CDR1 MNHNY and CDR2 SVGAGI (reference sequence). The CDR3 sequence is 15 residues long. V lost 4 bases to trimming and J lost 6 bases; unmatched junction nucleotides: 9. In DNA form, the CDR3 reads TGTGCCAGCAGTTCCCTCGACAGGGTTCTCAATGAGCAGTTCTTC. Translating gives CASSSLDRVLNEQFF.

The CDR3 is CASSLGLFGTGVYGYTF. CDR3 in DNA: TGTGCCAGCAGCTTAGGGTTGTTCGGGACAGGGGTCTATGGCTACACCTTC. V and J are TRBV11-2 and TRBJ1-2; 10 positions agree with TRBD1. Looked up from germline, CDR1 is SGHAT and CDR2 is FQNNGV. The V gene end was trimmed by 1 base and the J gene end by 4 bases; junction bases not matched to a gene: 9. This CDR3 contains 17 residues.

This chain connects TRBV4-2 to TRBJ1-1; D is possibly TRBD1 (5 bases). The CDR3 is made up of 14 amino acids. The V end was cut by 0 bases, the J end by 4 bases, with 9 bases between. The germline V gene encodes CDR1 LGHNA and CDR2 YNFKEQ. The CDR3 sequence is CASSQEWTTTEAFF. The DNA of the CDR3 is TGTGCCAGCAGCCAAGAGTGGACAACCACTGAAGCTTTCTTT.

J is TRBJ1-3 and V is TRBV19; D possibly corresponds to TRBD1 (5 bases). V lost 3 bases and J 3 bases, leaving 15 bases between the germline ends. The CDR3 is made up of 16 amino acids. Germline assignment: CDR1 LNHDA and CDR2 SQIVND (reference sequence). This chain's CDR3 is CASSIFPTVLGNTIYF. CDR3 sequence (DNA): TGTGCCAGTAGTATTTTTCCGACAGTACTTGGAAACACCATATATTTT.

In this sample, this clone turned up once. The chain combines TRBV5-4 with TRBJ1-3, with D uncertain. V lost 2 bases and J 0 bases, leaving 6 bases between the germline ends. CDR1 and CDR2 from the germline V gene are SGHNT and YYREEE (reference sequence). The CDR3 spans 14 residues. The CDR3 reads CASSFPGSGNTIYF. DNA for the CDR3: TGTGCCAGCAGCTTTCCGGGCTCTGGAAACACCATATATTTT.

CDR3 amino acids: CASSQQAGFTDTQYF. CDR3 nucleotides: TGTGCCAGCAGCCAACAAGCGGGATTCACAGATACGCAGTATTTT. The rearrangement links TRBV7-9 to TRBJ2-3; 7 bases match TRBD2. V shed 5 bases, J shed 2 bases, and the junction held 7 bases outside the gene matches. This CDR3 spans 15 amino acids. From germline, CDR1 is SEHNR and CDR2 FQNEAQ (reference sequence).

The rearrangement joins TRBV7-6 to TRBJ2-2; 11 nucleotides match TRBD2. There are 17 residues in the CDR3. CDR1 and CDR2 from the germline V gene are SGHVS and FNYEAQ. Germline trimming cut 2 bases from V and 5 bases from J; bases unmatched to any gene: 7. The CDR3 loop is CASSLLSGGAGTGELFF. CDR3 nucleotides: TGTGCCAGCAGCTTACTTAGCGGGGGGGCCGGGACCGGGGAGCTGTTTTTT.

The CDR3 here is CAWSSIYEQYF. CDR3 DNA: TGTGCCTGGAGTTCCATCTACGAGCAGTACTTC. This sequence joins TRBV30 and TRBJ2-7; D remains ambiguous. This CDR3 region has 11 residues. V was shortened by 2 bases and J by 3 bases, with 5 bases between the two germline ends. Germline CDR1 is GTSNPN and CDR2 is SVGIG (reference sequence). Together with reference TRBV30 and TRBJ2-7, the CDR3 gives the full variable domain: SQTIHQWPATLVQPVGSPLSLECTVEGTSNPNLYWYRQAAGRGLQLLFYSVGIGQISSEVPQNLSASRPQDRQFILSSKKLLLSDSGFYLCAWSSIYEQYFGPGTRLTVT.